These 16 T cell receptor beta chains originate from one sample sequenced in a study of tumor-infiltrating lymphocytes in primary liver carcinoma. Starting material of around 490 ng total RNA yielded TCR beta cDNA via a constant-region primer. The TCR beta library was amplified through three nested multiplex PCR rounds in a modified ARM-PCR procedure. With TRBV1-TRBV30 forward primers and a C-beta reverse primer, the first two PCR rounds were run for approximately 10 cycles each. TCRdb recomputed calls from the multiplex PCR reads with MiXCR, one row per CDR3 protein. The table includes approximately 310,000 distinct CDR3 sequences, approximately 60% detected once. Germline DNA was also extracted, and blood RNA derived from unsorted whole blood. Sequencing input: peripheral blood. All receptors derive from a middle-aged man with primary liver carcinoma and hepatitis B virus infection.

This clonotype was seen only a few times. The gene calls are TRBV6-5 and TRBJ2-6; 10 bases match TRBD1. This CDR3 is built from 20 residues. Germline V gene data show CDR1 as MNHEY and CDR2 as SVGAGI. V shed 1 base and J 1 base; nucleotides not matched to a gene: 10. The CDR3 loop is CASSYFSTGGAGSGANVLTF. For the CDR3, the DNA is TGTGCCAGCAGTTACTTTTCGACAGGGGGCGCAGGATCTGGGGCCAACGTCCTGACTTTC.

V usage is TRBV29-1 and J usage is TRBJ1-1; D is possibly TRBD1 (6 bases). CDR1 SQVTM and CDR2 ANQGSEA come from the germline V gene. Trimming removed 3 bases from V and 7 bases from J, with 21 bases in between. This CDR3 is 15 amino acids long. The CDR3 spells CSVDGGRGMRSEAFF. CDR3 in DNA: TGCAGCGTTGACGGGGGGCGGGGGATGAGAAGTGAAGCTTTCTTT.

This clonotype was seen at least ten times. The chain couples TRBV5-1 to TRBJ2-1; the match to TRBD2 covers 8 bases. This CDR3 region has 14 residues. J gave up 9 bases and V 2 bases, and 7 bases lay outside the gene matches. Per the germline V gene, CDR1 is SGHRS and CDR2 is YFSETQ. The chain's CDR3 is CASSFPMAGGEQFF. As DNA, the CDR3 is TGCGCCAGCAGCTTCCCTATGGCGGGAGGTGAGCAGTTCTTC.

The chain joins TRBV11-2 to TRBJ1-4; D remains unclear. The CDR3 is made up of 15 amino acids. Germline values: CDR1 SGHAT, CDR2 FQNNGV. V gave up 6 bases and J gave up 10 bases, with 21 bases separating them. The CDR3 is CASSRPVRWLVKLFF. The CDR3 coding sequence is TGTGCCAGCAGTCGACCCGTACGGTGGCTGGTAAAACTGTTTTTT.

This chain joins TRBV15 and TRBJ2-7; 8 bases agree with TRBD2. The CDR3 extends over 15 amino acids. V trimming: 0 bases; J trimming: 7 bases; junction bases outside the gene matches: 8. Germline V CDR1 and CDR2: LNHNV, YYDKDF (reference sequence). CDR3 coding DNA: TGTGCCACCAGCAGAGATTTCGGAGCGGGAGAGGAGCAGTACTTC. Its translation: CATSRDFGAGEEQYF.

This sequence joins TRBV30 and TRBJ1-4; 7 bases fit TRBD1. The ends lost 4 bases at V and 8 bases at J; junction bases unmatched: 7. The V gene's germline CDR1 is GTSNPN and CDR2 SVGIG (reference sequence). CDR3 size: 13 residues. This chain's CDR3 is CAWNDRAGEKLFF. CDR3 sequence (DNA): TGTGCCTGGAACGACAGGGCTGGGGAAAAACTGTTTTTT.

On this clonotype: Since a much larger clone is just one base distant, this may be a read error. This chain joins TRBV12-3 or TRBV12-4 and TRBJ2-5, with TRBD2 matching over 8 bases. This CDR3 is 13 amino acids long. This CDR3 is CVSSLLAEETQYF. The CDR3 nucleotides read TGTGTCAGCAGTTTACTAGCGGAAGAGACCCAGTACTTC.

J is TRBJ1-1 and V is TRBV28; D call uncertain. V was trimmed by 5 bases and J by 7 bases, leaving 8 bases between them. Germline loops: CDR1 MDHEN, CDR2 SYDVKM. The CDR3 is made up of 11 amino acids. The CDR3 region is CASSLHYEAFF. The CDR3 nucleotides read TGTGCCAGCAGTCTCCACTATGAAGCTTTCTTT.

The rearrangement joins TRBV12-3 or TRBV12-4 to TRBJ1-3; D uncertain. The CDR3 consists of 13 residues. Trimming took off 10 bases at V and 12 bases at J, with 22 bases between the two ends. The CDR3 nucleotides read TGTGCCACCGCACTGGACTCTGGAAACGTCATATATTTT. It translates to CATALDSGNVIYF.

This clonotype was observed many times. The chain joins TRBV5-5 to TRBJ2-5, with D maybe TRBD2 (5 bases). The CDR3 is 14 residues long. Trimming took 5 bases from V and 0 from J, leaving 11 bases between them. Germline V gives CDR1 SGHKS, CDR2 YYEKEE (reference sequence). The CDR3 loop reads CASSFDGDQETQYF. The CDR3 DNA reads as TGTGCCAGCAGTTTCGACGGGGACCAAGAGACCCAGTACTTC.

A note on this clonotype: At one boundary the junction diverges from the germline segment, which might be a read error. The chain links TRBV11-2 to TRBJ1-3; D is uncertain. The CDR3 has 13 amino acids. CDR1 is SGHAT and CDR2 is FQNNGV in the germline V gene. This CDR3 is CTSSVSVGNIIYF. The CDR3 DNA is TGTACTAGCAGCGTCTCGGTGGGAAACATCATATATTTT.

Points on this clonotype: Given a much more abundant clone one base away, this may be a read error. CDR3 loop: CASRDARSGANVLTF. DNA for the CDR3: TGTGCCAGCAGGGACGCTAGATCTGGGGCCAACGTCCTGACTTTC. This chain connects TRBV12-3 or TRBV12-4 to TRBJ2-6; D is undetermined. The CDR3 length is 15 residues. V lost 6 bases, J lost 1 base, and 10 bases lay in between.

With respect to this clonotype: This may come from a read error, since a much larger clone is one base off. This rearrangement joins TRBV10-3 to TRBJ1-2; no clear D. This CDR3 is 13 amino acids long. Per the germline V gene, CDR1 is ENHRY and CDR2 is SYGVKD. CDR3 in DNA: TGTTCCATCATGAGGGAGAGAAACTATGGCTACACCTTC. Its protein product is CSIMRERNYGYTF.

This clonotype has just a few counts. The chain uses TRBV5-6 and TRBJ2-3; TRBD1 matches 11 bases. Trimming at V came to 3 bases and at J to 4 bases, leaving 4 bases not matched to a gene. Germline lookup yields CDR1 SGHDT and CDR2 YYEEEE. CDR3 length: 15 residues. As DNA, the CDR3 is TGTGCCAGCAGCTACAGGACAGGGGGCCCAGATACGCAGTATTTT. This codes for CASSYRTGGPDTQYF.

This clonotype was counted ten times or more. The rearrangement joins TRBV11-2 to TRBJ2-1, with 13 bases matching TRBD2. After removal of 4 bases from V and 9 bases from J, the junction contained 9 bases not matched to a gene. Germline V gene data show CDR1 as SGHAT and CDR2 as FQNNGV. The CDR3 runs 16 residues. CDR3 residues: CASSSRTSGSGVEQFF. CDR3 DNA sequence: TGTGCCAGCAGCTCCCGGACTAGCGGGAGTGGGGTTGAGCAGTTCTTC. The whole variable domain, filled in from reference TRBV11-2 and TRBJ2-1, reads EAGVAQSPRYKIIEKRQSVAFWCNPISGHATLYWYQQILGQGPKLLIQFQNNGVVDDSQLPKDRFSAERLKGVDSTLKIQPAKLEDSAVYLCASSSRTSGSGVEQFFGPGTRLTVL.

This rearrangement joins TRBV20-1 to TRBJ1-5; 9 bases agree with TRBD1. Per germline, CDR1 DFQATT and CDR2 SNEGSKA (reference sequence). The V and J ends lost 7 bases and 6 bases, in that order; junction bases with no gene match: 13. CDR3 length: 15 amino acids. The CDR3 protein is CSGSEGTGKSQPQHF. Here the CDR3 DNA reads TGCAGTGGGTCCGAAGGGACAGGGAAGAGTCAGCCCCAGCATTTT.